This T cell receptor beta chain was identified in a study of T cell responses to AZD1222 COVID-19 vaccine. Regarding the study as a whole: Spike-spanning, vaccine-associated CD4 TCRs were dominant at 160-218 and 743-854.

Produced via immunoSEQ multiplex PCR; TCRdb's table is partial and in-frame only. This table has under 200,000 clones, about 89% appearing once. This clone was counted a few times. The antigen remains unidentified. The sequence came from an adult in good health. This specimen was peripheral blood, taken on day 0 of MenACWY control vaccination.

CDR3 protein: CASIRGGTKGNTIYF. The DNA of the CDR3 is TGTGCCAGCATTAGGGGGGGTACGAAAGGAAACACCATATATTTT. This sequence joins TRBV28 and TRBJ1-3, with a possible D match to TRBD1 (6 bases). The CDR3 covers 15 residues. The V and J ends lost 7 bases and 4 bases respectively, with 17 bases between them. Per the germline V gene, CDR1 is MDHEN and CDR2 is SYDVKM.